One sample yielded the 5 T cell receptor beta chains listed below, sequenced in a study of blood T cell repertoires in COVID-19. The table came from immunoSEQ multiplex PCR; TCRdb's copy has only in-frame clones and leaves some out. The repertoire holds about 35,000 clones, with 80% to 90% as singletons. The source material was peripheral blood. These receptors were obtained from a woman between 65 and 79 years old with active COVID-19.

This rearrangement joins TRBV6-2 or TRBV6-3 to TRBJ2-1, with a tentative D call TRBD1 (6 bases). V was shortened by 4 bases and J by 4 bases, with 11 bases between the two germline ends. Germline V gives CDR1 MNHEY, CDR2 SVGEGT. The CDR3 is made up of 14 amino acids. In DNA, the CDR3 is TGTGCCAGCAGTTCCCACGGACAGTACAATGAGCAGTTCTTC. It is translated as CASSSHGQYNEQFF.

The chain links TRBV6-2 or TRBV6-3 to TRBJ2-1; D is possibly TRBD2 (5 bases). This CDR3 has 14 residues. Germline V lookup: CDR1 MNHEY, CDR2 SVGEGT. The V gene lost 3 bases and the J gene lost 0 bases, with 6 bases spanning the gap. CDR3 in DNA: TGTGCCAGCAGTTATGAGGGCTCCTACAATGAGCAGTTCTTC. It specifies CASSYEGSYNEQFF.

The genes are TRBV11-3 and TRBJ2-5, with TRBD2 matching 9 bases. V was pared by 2 bases and J by 5 bases, with 3 bases of the junction left unmatched. Germline-derived CDR1 and CDR2 are SGHNT and YENEEA. The CDR3 extends over 14 amino acids. For the CDR3, the DNA is TGTGCCAGCAGCTTAAGCGGGGGGCGGGAGACCCAGTACTTC. It codes for CASSLSGGRETQYF. The full variable domain, with the rest looked up from reference TRBV11-3 and TRBJ2-5, is EAGVVQSPRYKIIEKKQPVAFWCNPISGHNTLYWYLQNLGQGPELLIRYENEEAVDDSQLPKDRFSAERLKGVDSTLKIQPAELGDSAVYLCASSLSGGRETQYFGPGTRLLVL.

This rearrangement joins TRBV3-1 (or the pseudogene TRBV3-2) to TRBJ1-2, with D maybe TRBD1 (6 bases). Germline values: CDR1 LGHDT, CDR2 YNNKEL (reference sequence). The CDR3 covers 13 residues. Trimming removed 3 bases from V and 7 bases from J, with 12 bases in between. This CDR3 is CASSHGTSGGYTF. The CDR3 DNA is TGTGCCAGCAGCCATGGGACATCGGGTGGCTACACCTTC.

CDR3: CASSLQGGETQYF. The CDR3 coding sequence is TGTGCCAGCAGTTTACAGGGGGGGGAGACCCAGTACTTC. The chain links TRBV6-2 or TRBV6-3 to TRBJ2-5; D possibly corresponds to TRBD1 (8 bases). The CDR3 is made up of 13 amino acids. Trimming removed 4 bases at V and 5 bases at J, with 11 bases between. Germline V gene lookup returns CDR1 MNHEY and CDR2 SVGEGT.